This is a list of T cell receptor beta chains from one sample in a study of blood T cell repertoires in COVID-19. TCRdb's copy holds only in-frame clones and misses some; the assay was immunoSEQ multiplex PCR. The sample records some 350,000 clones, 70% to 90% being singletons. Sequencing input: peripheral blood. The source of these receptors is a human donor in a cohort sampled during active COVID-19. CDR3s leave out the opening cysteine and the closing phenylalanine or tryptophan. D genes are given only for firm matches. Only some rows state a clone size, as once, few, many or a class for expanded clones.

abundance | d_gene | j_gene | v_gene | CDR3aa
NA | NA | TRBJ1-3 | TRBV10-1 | ASSESGLGNTIY
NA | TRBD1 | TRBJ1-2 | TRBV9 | ASSADRGRSGYT
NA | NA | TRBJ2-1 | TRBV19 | ASSIKASGEQF
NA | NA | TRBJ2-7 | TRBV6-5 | ASSYWQGRGYEQY
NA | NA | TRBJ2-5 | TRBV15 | ATSRSRVSGQETQY
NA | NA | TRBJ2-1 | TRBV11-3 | ASSLGLQYNEQF
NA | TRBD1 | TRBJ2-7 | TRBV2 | AGKDRGTYEQY
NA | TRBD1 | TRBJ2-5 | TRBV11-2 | ASSLGPGGSETQY
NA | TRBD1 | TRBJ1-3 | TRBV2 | ASNYGQGIVGNTIY
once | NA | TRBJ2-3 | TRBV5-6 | ASSLVLGGAGDTQY
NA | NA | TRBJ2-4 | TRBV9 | ASSPGAGAKNIQY
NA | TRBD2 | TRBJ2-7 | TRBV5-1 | ASSVSLGLANYEQY
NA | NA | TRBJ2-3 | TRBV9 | ASSVQGTDTQY
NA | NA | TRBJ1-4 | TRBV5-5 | ASSFGSMGEKLF
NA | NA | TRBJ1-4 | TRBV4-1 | ASSQTPQGEKLF
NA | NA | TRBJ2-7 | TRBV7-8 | ASSLSGGTYEQY
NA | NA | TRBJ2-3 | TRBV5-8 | ASSSWYSTGTSTDTQY